Shown below are 18 T cell receptor beta chains from a single sample sequenced in a study of shared clonotypes between healthy human individuals. Profiled with immunoSEQ multiplex PCR; TCRdb holds only in-frame clones, not every one. There are 2 million to 2.5 million clones in the sample; over 85% occur only once, and under 0.45% lies in the top ten. Specimen: naive CD4+ T cells from PBMCs. Subset meaning: CD45RA+ positively selected. The receptors were gathered from a man younger than 35 in good health. Some clones in this sample may be carry-over from other donors' samples.

V gene TRBV4-1 combines with J gene TRBJ2-3, with no clear D. The CDR3 has 14 residues. The germline CDR1 and CDR2 sequences are MGHRA and YSYEKL. V shed 5 bases and J shed 1 base, with 10 bases lying between them. This CDR3 reads CASSSRTGTDTQYF. The CDR3 coding sequence is TGCGCCAGCAGCTCGAGGACCGGCACAGATACGCAGTATTTT.

This chain uses TRBV29-1 with TRBJ1-3; weak D call: TRBD1 (5 bases). CDR1 is SQVTM, CDR2 ANQGSEA, per germline. Trimming stripped 7 bases from V and 0 bases from J, with 10 bases between. The CDR3 covers 13 residues. The CDR3 sequence: CSASRDSGNTIYF. CDR3 DNA: TGCAGCGCGAGCAGGGACTCTGGAAACACCATATATTTT.

This chain connects TRBV29-1 to TRBJ2-7; 9 bases match TRBD1. From germline, CDR1 is SQVTM and CDR2 ANQGSEA. The CDR3 is 16 amino acids. Germline trimming cut 3 bases from V and 3 bases from J; bases unmatched to any gene: 12. The CDR3 DNA sequence: TGCAGCGTTGATGAGCCCGGGGGGACAGGGTTCTACGAGCAGTACTTC. It translates to CSVDEPGGTGFYEQYF.

The CDR3 DNA is TGTGCCAGCAGCTTAGCATCCGCAGTCCAAGAGACCCAGTACTTC. Residues: CASSLASAVQETQYF. This chain uses TRBV7-2 with TRBJ2-5; D is unresolved. The CDR3 runs to 15 residues. V was clipped by 0 bases and J by 1 base, with 9 bases between them. From germline, CDR1 is SGHTA and CDR2 FQGNSA.

This clone was seen just once. The chain carries TRBV5-1 and TRBJ2-5; D may be TRBD1 or TRBD2 (5 bases each). Germline V gives CDR1 SGHRS, CDR2 YFSETQ. The CDR3 has 15 residues. V dropped 0 bases and J dropped 2 bases, with 11 bases sitting between them. CDR3 sequence reads: CASSLAGTFQETQYF. Here the CDR3 DNA reads TGCGCCAGCAGCTTGGCCGGGACCTTTCAAGAGACCCAGTACTTC.

This sequence joins TRBV20-1 and TRBJ2-7; possibly TRBD2 for D (6 bases). The V gene's germline CDR1 is DFQATT and CDR2 SNEGSKA (reference sequence). Trimming stripped 5 bases from V and 10 bases from J, with 15 bases between. This CDR3 is 11 amino acids long. CDR3 loop: CSAARLAYQYF. DNA of the CDR3: TGCAGTGCTGCCCGCCTAGCGTATCAGTACTTC.

The chain has TRBV6-1 and TRBJ2-1; a weak D match, TRBD2 (6 bases). The CDR3 loop spans 14 amino acids. Germline assignment: CDR1 MNHNS and CDR2 SASEGT. V gave up 6 bases and J gave up 5 bases, with 14 bases separating them. The CDR3 DNA follows: TGTGCCAGCAGACTTCCGGGAGCCCACAATGAGCAGTTCTTC. This gives the protein CASRLPGAHNEQFF.

This rearrangement joins TRBV12-5 to TRBJ2-7; 8 bases agree with TRBD1. Germline assignment: CDR1 LGHNT and CDR2 FRNRAP. The ends lost 0 bases at V and 3 bases at J; junction bases unmatched: 10. CDR3 length: 17 amino acids. As DNA, the CDR3 is TGTGCTAGTGGTTTGGTCCTCCGGTCCAGGGGGCACTACGAGCAGTACTTC. Its protein product is CASGLVLRSRGHYEQYF.

The chain uses TRBV28 and TRBJ2-2; TRBD1 or TRBD2 may be the D gene (5 bases each). This CDR3 region has 14 residues. The V end lost 8 bases, the J end lost 0 bases, and 10 bases lay between the germline ends. Germline-derived CDR1 and CDR2 are MDHEN and SYDVKM. CDR3 DNA: TGTGCCAGCGGGACGGGGACGAACACCGGGGAGCTGTTTTTT. This encodes CASGTGTNTGELFF.

The CDR3 loop reads CASSFKSRQGVVPYGYTF. As DNA, the CDR3 is TGTGCCAGCAGTTTTAAGTCTAGACAGGGAGTCGTCCCCTATGGCTACACCTTC. The chain uses TRBV28 and TRBJ1-2; TRBD1 aligns across 7 bases. With V trimmed by 3 bases and J by 4 bases, 17 bases remained unmatched. Per germline, CDR1 MDHEN and CDR2 SYDVKM. The CDR3 is 18 amino acids.

This clone was counted only a few times. V is TRBV2 and J is TRBJ2-7, with a possible D match to TRBD2 (5 bases). Germline V gene data show CDR1 as SNHLY and CDR2 as FYNNEI. CDR3 length: 12 amino acids. V gave up 7 bases and J gave up 1 base, with 8 bases separating them. CDR3 DNA: TGTGCCAGCAACGGACTTTCCTACGAGCAGTACTTC. Translating it yields CASNGLSYEQYF.

The chain is built from TRBV7-9 and TRBJ2-7; TRBD2 aligns across 8 bases. The CDR3 spans 16 residues. Germline CDR1 SEHNR, CDR2 FQNEAQ (reference sequence). The ends lost 5 bases at V and 0 bases at J; junction bases unmatched: 9. For the CDR3, the DNA is TGTGCCAGCAGCCGCCCTACTAGCGGCTACTCCTACGAGCAGTACTTC. This encodes CASSRPTSGYSYEQYF.

Here the CDR3 DNA reads TGTGCCAGCAGCCCACTAGCTACAGTTTACAATGAGCAGTTCTTC. Translated: CASSPLATVYNEQFF. The gene calls are TRBV7-6 and TRBJ2-1; TRBD2 might be the D (6 bases). The germline V and J ends were trimmed by 5 bases and 4 bases, with 15 bases remaining between them. The germline V gene has CDR1 SGHVS and CDR2 FNYEAQ. The CDR3 has 15 amino acids.

The chain carries TRBV6-1 and TRBJ2-7; D is uncertain. The germline CDR1 and CDR2 sequences are MNHNS and SASEGT. This CDR3 region has 18 residues. Trimming removed 0 bases at V and 1 base at J, with 19 bases between. This CDR3 is CASSEALGWAMGSYEQYF. The DNA of the CDR3 is TGTGCCAGCAGTGAAGCGCTTGGGTGGGCTATGGGTTCCTACGAGCAGTACTTC.

The J gene is TRBJ1-1, the V gene TRBV6-1; D not certain. Germline lookup yields CDR1 MNHNS and CDR2 SASEGT. The CDR3 totals 13 residues. V gave up 6 bases and J gave up 6 bases, with 14 bases separating them. CDR3 protein: CASSEQNGAEAFF. In nucleotides, the CDR3 is TGTGCCAGCAGCGAACAAAACGGGGCTGAAGCTTTCTTT.

The chain carries TRBV29-1 and TRBJ1-2; possibly TRBD1 for D (5 bases). Trimming stripped 3 bases from V and 5 bases from J, with 10 bases between. Germline CDR1 SQVTM, CDR2 ANQGSEA. This CDR3 has 12 amino acids. CDR3 in amino acids: CSVDRDPYGYTF. CDR3 bases: TGCAGCGTTGACAGGGACCCATATGGCTACACCTTC.

V gene TRBV7-2 combines with J gene TRBJ1-2, with 8 bases aligning to TRBD1. The V gene's germline CDR1 is SGHTA and CDR2 FQGNSA. The junction had 9 bases not matched to a gene; V was cut back by 5 bases and J by 4 bases. The CDR3 consists of 15 residues. The DNA for the CDR3 is TGTGCCAGCAGCCCTGGGGGACAGGCGTTCTATGGCTACACCTTC. Its protein is CASSPGGQAFYGYTF.

This clone has a handful of counts. The chain has TRBV7-9 and TRBJ1-5; D may be TRBD1 (5 bases). V was shortened by 0 bases and J by 1 base, with 10 bases between the two germline ends. The CDR3 is 16 amino acids. Germline CDR1 reads SEHNR; CDR2 reads FQNEAQ (reference sequence). This chain's CDR3 is CASSLASWGSNQPQHF. DNA for the CDR3: TGTGCCAGCAGCTTAGCGAGCTGGGGGAGCAATCAGCCCCAGCATTTT. Together with reference TRBV7-9 and TRBJ1-5, the CDR3 gives the full variable domain: DTGVSQNPRHKITKRGQNVTFRCDPISEHNRLYWYRQTLGQGPEFLTYFQNEAQLEKSRLLSDRFSAERPKGSFSTLEIQRTEQGDSAMYLCASSLASWGSNQPQHFGDGTRLSIL.